The rows below give T cell receptor beta chains drawn from one sample of a study of long-term antiretroviral therapy in people with HIV. Sequencing used immunoSEQ multiplex PCR; TCRdb keeps in-frame clones, though not all of them. This table holds 29,000 or so clones, 94% found once. Here the sequenced sample was unsorted PBMCs, taken 7.4 years after starting antiretroviral therapy. These receptors came from a man between 50 and 59 years old with HIV. The CDR3 runs from the conserved cysteine through the conserved F or W. D genes are given only for firm matches. Size is stated for part of the rows, as once, few or many counts, or as a class when the clone is expanded.

13	TRBV27	NA	TRBJ2-7	NA	CASSYQDSYEQYF	TGTGCCAGCAGTTACCAGGACTCCTACGAGCAGTACTTC
14	TRBV4-3	NA	TRBJ2-7	NA	CASSQDLAGVEQYF	TGCGCCAGCAGCCAAGATCTCGCAGGGGTCGAGCAGTACTTC
11	TRBV5-6	NA	TRBJ2-7	NA	CASSFQTQQYF	TGTGCCAGCAGCTTCCAGACACAGCAGTACTTC
15	TRBV2	once	TRBJ2-1	TRBD2	CASSSLRGGYNEQFF	TGTGCCAGCAGTTCCTTGCGGGGGGGTTACAATGAGCAGTTCTTC
15	TRBV7-2	NA	TRBJ2-2	TRBD2	CASSQTSGGTGELFF	TGTGCCAGCAGCCAGACTAGCGGGGGGACCGGGGAGCTGTTTTTT
15	TRBV27	NA	TRBJ2-3	TRBD1	CASSSQQGLTDTQYF	TGTGCCAGCAGTTCACAACAGGGGCTGACAGATACGCAGTATTTT
14	TRBV11-2	NA	TRBJ2-2	NA	CASSQSTGFGELFF	TGTGCCAGCAGCCAAAGCACAGGGTTCGGGGAGCTGTTTTTT
16	TRBV10-3	NA	TRBJ1-4	NA	CAISASEGGRNEKLFF	TGTGCCATCAGTGCATCGGAGGGTGGGCGTAATGAAAAACTGTTTTTT
15	TRBV18	once	TRBJ2-2	TRBD1	CASSRQGDGTGELFF	TGTGCCAGCTCGCGACAGGGGGACGGGACCGGGGAGCTGTTTTTT
16	TRBV5-1	NA	TRBJ2-2	NA	CASSLAGAGLDGELFF	TGCGCCAGCAGCTTGGCCGGGGCAGGGTTGGACGGGGAGCTGTTTTTT
13	TRBV6-1	NA	TRBJ1-5	NA	CASSERPNQPQHF	TGTGCCAGCAGTGAAAGGCCAAATCAGCCCCAGCATTTT
15	TRBV6-5	NA	TRBJ2-2	NA	CASSYSTQGSGELFF	TGTGCCAGCAGTTACTCGACGCAGGGGAGCGGGGAGCTGTTTTTT
14	TRBV5-1	NA	TRBJ1-2	NA	CASSLGVEGNGYTF	TGCGCCAGCAGCTTGGGTGTGGAGGGAAATGGCTACACCTTC
14	TRBV5-4	NA	TRBJ1-2	NA	CASSLAHPSYGYTF	TGTGCCAGCAGCTTAGCTCACCCATCCTATGGCTACACCTTC
12	TRBV6-5	NA	TRBJ1-5	NA	CASTASNQPQHF	TGTGCCAGCACTGCGAGCAATCAGCCCCAGCATTTT
14	TRBV10-3	NA	TRBJ2-2	NA	CAISGGLEPGELFF	TGTGCCATCAGTGGGGGGTTGGAGCCCGGGGAGCTGTTTTTT
13	TRBV6-4	NA	TRBJ1-2	TRBD1	CASSGGQGFGYTF	TGTGCCAGCAGTGGCGGACAGGGGTTTGGCTACACCTTC
13	TRBV4-1	NA	TRBJ1-2	TRBD1	CASSQTGNDGYTF	TGCGCCAGCAGCCAGACAGGGAATGATGGCTACACCTTC
16	TRBV4-1	NA	TRBJ1-1	NA	CASSQVKGPGPTEAFF	TGCGCCAGCAGCCAAGTGAAGGGCCCGGGGCCCACTGAAGCTTTCTTT
12	TRBV27	NA	TRBJ2-2	NA	CASSPLTGELFF	TGTGCCAGCAGTCCATTGACCGGGGAGCTGTTTTTT
15	TRBV18	NA	TRBJ2-7	NA	CASSLDSSSSYEQYF	TGTGCCAGCTCACTAGACAGCTCCTCCTCCTACGAGCAGTACTTC
14	TRBV10-3	NA	TRBJ1-5	NA	CAISESRDNQPQHF	TGTGCCATCAGTGAGTCACGAGACAATCAGCCCCAGCATTTT
18	TRBV5-1	NA	TRBJ1-2	TRBD1	CASSLGPTGVAGGYGYTF	TGCGCCAGCAGCTTGGGACCGACAGGGGTGGCCGGAGGCTATGGCTACACCTTC
14	TRBV30	NA	TRBJ2-3	NA	CAWSVDHSTDTQYF	TGTGCCTGGAGTGTGGACCATAGCACAGATACGCAGTATTTT
14	TRBV6-5	NA	TRBJ2-2	NA	CASRPGHDTGELFF	TGTGCCAGCAGACCGGGACATGACACCGGGGAGCTGTTTTTT
16	TRBV10-2	NA	TRBJ2-5	TRBD2	CASSELLAGVLETQYF	TGCGCCAGCAGTGAGTTACTAGCGGGGGTACTAGAGACCCAGTACTTC